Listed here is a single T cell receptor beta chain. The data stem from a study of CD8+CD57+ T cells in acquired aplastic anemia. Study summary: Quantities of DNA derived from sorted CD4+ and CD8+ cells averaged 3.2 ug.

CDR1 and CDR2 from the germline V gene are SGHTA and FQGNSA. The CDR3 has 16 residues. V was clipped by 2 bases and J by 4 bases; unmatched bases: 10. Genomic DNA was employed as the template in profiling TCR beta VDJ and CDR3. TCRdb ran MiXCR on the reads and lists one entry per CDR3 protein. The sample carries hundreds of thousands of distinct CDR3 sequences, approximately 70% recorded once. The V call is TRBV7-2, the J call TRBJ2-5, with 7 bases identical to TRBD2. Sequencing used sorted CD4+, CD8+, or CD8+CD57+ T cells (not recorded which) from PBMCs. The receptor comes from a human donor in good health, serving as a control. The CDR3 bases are TGTGCCAGCAGCTTATCGGGGGGACGACGTAGAGAGACCCAGTACTTC. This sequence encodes CASSLSGGRRRETQYF.